This T cell receptor beta chain was captured by sequencing in a study of T cell changes during pregnancy in multiple sclerosis. The trim removed 6 bases at V and 7 bases at J, leaving 6 bases unmatched. Per the germline V gene, CDR1 is MNHNY and CDR2 is SVGAGI (reference sequence). The CDR3 has 14 residues. The assay was immunoSEQ multiplex PCR, and TCRdb's table has in-frame clones only and misses some. The table has under 110,000 clones, 80% to 95% seen once; the top ten hold 1.5% to 2%. This clone was seen a few times. The specimen comprised peripheral blood, sampled after pregnancy. The chain couples TRBV6-6 to TRBJ1-4, with 9 bases that match TRBD1. This TCR was recovered from a female donor with multiple sclerosis, enrolled in a pregnancy study. CDR3 sequence reads: CASRRDREIEKLFF. The CDR3 DNA reads as TGTGCCAGCAGAAGGGACAGGGAGATTGAAAAACTGTTTTTT.